This T cell receptor beta chain is drawn from a study of tumor and adjacent non-tumor tissue in lung cancer. Per the germline V gene, CDR1 is SGHDT and CDR2 is YYEEEE. There are 15 residues in the CDR3. Worth noting for this clonotype: Compared with germline, one end of the junction differs, possibly owing to a read error.

RNA was extracted from bulk tissue without any cell sorting. Newly diagnosed lung cancer patients had thoracic surgery in China, August–late 2014, without prior chemotherapy. The library came from three nested PCR rounds adapted from ARM-PCR protocols. TCRdb passed the multiplex PCR reads through MiXCR, listing each CDR3 protein once. This sample has some 74,000 distinct CDR3 sequences, with 72% found just once. This chain links TRBV5-6 with TRBJ1-5; D gene uncertain. The source is a middle-aged woman with non-small cell lung cancer. What was sequenced was lung tumor tissue. The CDR3 region is CASSFRETGNQSQHF. The CDR3 region has the DNA TGTGCCAGCAGCTTCCGAGAGACGGGTAATCAGTCCCAGCATTTT.